This T cell receptor beta chain was obtained from a study of T-cell memory formation after mild COVID-19 (dated by TCRdb to the early 2020s). Concerning the study at large: Most TCR sequence clusters were specific to one of the two donors. Longitudinal TCRalpha and TCRbeta repertoire sequencing tracked T-cell clones expanding and contracting after mild COVID-19 in a couple of donors. Two young, previously healthy adult volunteers, one female and one male, were included in the cohort.

The paper's findings and limits, for the study overall: Whether the second-wave clones peaking on day 37 were SARS-CoV-2 specific was not confirmed. Contracting CD4+ clones were located mainly in the CM and EM memory subsets, whereas CD8+ clones were found to be enriched in EMRA. Some responding clones were detected in pre-infection memory, which suggested that pre-existing cross-reactive memory T cells had joined the SARS-CoV-2 response. Clones contracting from day 15 to 85 had balanced CD4/CD8 phenotypes, while a second wave expanding from day 15 to 37 was biased towards CD4+. Only a couple of mild cases were covered in the study, and larger cohorts including severe cases with pre-infection samples were considered necessary.

The reads were generated on an Illumina NovaSeq 6000. TCRalpha and TCRbeta cDNA libraries were constructed by 5'RACE with constant-segment primers, with sample barcodes and unique molecular identifiers being introduced. Trizol reagent was used to extract RNA from every sample. Libraries were amplified in two PCR steps, with a second sample barcode and Illumina TruSeq adapters added in the second step. Libraries were sequenced on an Illumina NovaSeq with 2 x 150 bp paired-end reads. The original pipeline was this. Demultiplexing of reads and collapsing into UMI-guided consensus sequences were performed with migec v1.2.7. With mixcr v2.1.11, UMI consensuses were aligned to TRA and TRB V and J templates and assembled into clonotypes. A clonotype was counted as expanded or contracted only if both edgeR and NoisET called the change significant, with noise models trained on biological replicates. For edgeR calls, a false discovery rate-adjusted p below 0.01 and a log2 fold-change threshold of 1 were applied. As an exploratory analysis of dynamics, max-normalized trajectories of the 1000 most abundant clonotypes were examined by PCA with hierarchical clustering. Separately sequenced CD4+ and CD8+ repertoires were used to assign a CD4 or CD8 phenotype to each responding clone. Clones were called with MiXCR by TCRdb after fastp trimmed the public reads at Q25, and only in-frame beta chains were retained. Merged by CDR3 protein, the rows form single entries marked with the most common genes and DNA. It is TCRdb's table, rather than the study itself, that gives the V and J calls and clone size. The sample has some 97,000 distinct CDR3 sequences on record, around 10% of them singletons. The ten largest make up roughly two fifths of the sample.

Ficoll-Paque density gradient centrifugation was used to isolate PBMCs. This clonotype was seen more than once but under ten times. Its cognate antigen has yet to be identified. Base qualities are not at hand, and no much larger clone is one base apart. The CDR3 holds 15 amino acids from the cysteine to the phenylalanine. Only the CDR3 DNA is retained, 45 bases long and in frame from the first base. Based on the germline V gene, the CDR1 and CDR2 sequences are SGDLS and YYNGEE. From V the trimming removes 0 bases and from J it removes 4 bases, while the gene matches leave 2 bases of the junction unaccounted for.

The clonotype originates from a man in his late teens or twenties who had mild COVID-19 (a few samples of this study predate the infection). The sample titles of this study are shuffled in the database, so cell type and time point are left out; the donor was told from shared clones. Here the chain combines TRBV9 and TRBJ1-3; 9 bases in the middle match TRBD1. Material for sequencing was PBMCs or a T cell subset sorted from them (not recorded which). This receptor carries the CDR3 CASSVGGTGGNTIYF. The base sequence is TGTGCCAGCAGCGTAGGGGGGACAGGGGGAAACACCATATATTTT.